The text below deals with one T cell receptor (beta chain). Its specificity is not known. The entry originates in a study of cytomegalovirus exposure and HLA in healthy donors. The PCR ran on 60 Vbeta and 13 Jbeta primers. Measured with immunoSEQ multiplex PCR; TCRdb has only the in-frame clones, and not every one. The table has a few hundred thousand clones, approximately 91% seen once; the top ten hold 1.7%. Findings of the study overall: Presence/absence analyses assumed roughly uniform sequencing depth across donors.

This clonotype was obtained from a girl aged 2 to 10 in good health and CMV-seronegative. The sequencing input was PBMCs.

The chain's CDR3 is CASSPGLAGGPGYEQYF. The DNA of the CDR3 is TGCGCCAGCAGCCCCGGACTAGCGGGAGGGCCGGGCTACGAGCAGTACTTC. V is TRBV5-1 and J is TRBJ2-7; 15 bases map to TRBD2. Germline V gene data show CDR1 as SGHRS and CDR2 as YFSETQ. With V trimmed by 4 bases and J by 3 bases, 8 bases remained unmatched. CDR3 length: 17 amino acids.